A selection of T cell receptor beta chains follows, all from one sample in a study of OX40 agonist ivuxolimab in advanced cancers. Measured with immunoSEQ multiplex PCR; TCRdb has only the in-frame clones, and not every one. This table has about 60,000 clones, approximately 83% appearing once. The starting material was CD4+ or CD8+ T cells sorted from blood, obtained in a trial of the OX40 agonist ivuxolimab. Receptors originate from an adult with an advanced solid tumor such as melanoma, head and neck, liver or kidney cancer. Both conserved end residues are part of each CDR3. D genes are given only for firm matches. Rows may omit the clone size; those that give it use once, few, many or a size class.

>TRBJ2-3|NA|NA|TRBV29-1
TGCAGCGTTGACCTAGCGCGGATAGGAGTAGATACGCAGTATTTT
CSVDLARIGVDTQYF
>TRBJ2-7|once|TRBD1|TRBV6-5
TGTGCCAGCAGGGACGGGACAGATCACTCCTACGAGCAGTACTTC
CASRDGTDHSYEQYF
>TRBJ1-2|once|NA|TRBV2
TGTGCCAGCAGTACTCAGAGTAACTATGGCTACACCTTC
CASSTQSNYGYTF
>TRBJ1-2|NA|TRBD1|TRBV19
TGTGCCACAGAGAGACCGGGACAGGCCATCAGTCCCACCTTC
CATERPGQAISPTF
>TRBJ2-7|NA|NA|TRBV5-6
TGTGCCAGCAGCTTGGGGGGACTTGGTGGATACTTC
CASSLGGLGGYF
>TRBJ2-7|NA|NA|TRBV2
TGTGCCAGCAGGGAGGTCAGGGGGGGCTACGAGCAGTACTTC
CASREVRGGYEQYF
>TRBJ2-7|NA|TRBD1|TRBV18
TGTGCCAGCTCACTAACACAGGGGGCTGGCTACGAGCAGTACTTC
CASSLTQGAGYEQYF
>TRBJ1-5|NA|TRBD1|TRBV6-1
TGTGCCAGCAGTGAATATGGGACAGTTCCCAATCAGCCCCAGCATTTT
CASSEYGTVPNQPQHF
>TRBJ2-3|NA|NA|TRBV7-2
TGTGCCAGCAGCCCTCAGGGGTGGAGCACAGATACGCAGTATTTT
CASSPQGWSTDTQYF
>TRBJ1-2|NA|NA|TRBV10-2
TGCGCCAGCAGTGATGGGAGGTACTATGGCTACACCTTC
CASSDGRYYGYTF
>TRBJ1-2|NA|NA|TRBV5-6
TGTGCCAGCAGCTTACGGCCCCTTGGGGGTGGCTACACCTTC
CASSLRPLGGGYTF
>TRBJ2-5|NA|NA|TRBV11-2
TGTGCCAGCAGCACCTCCTCCGGGACTGGGGGGGAGACCCAGTACTTC
CASSTSSGTGGETQYF
>TRBJ1-1|NA|NA|TRBV11-2
TGTGCCAGCAGTTTTGACCAGAACACTGAAGCTTTCTTT
CASSFDQNTEAFF
>TRBJ2-7|NA|TRBD1|TRBV7-9
TGTGCCAGCAGCTTAGCGGACAGGGCCAACTACGAGCAGTACTTC
CASSLADRANYEQYF
>TRBJ2-7|NA|NA|TRBV5-5
TGTGCCAGCAGCTTGTCAGCCTACGAGCAGTACTTC
CASSLSAYEQYF
>TRBJ1-5|NA|TRBD1|TRBV19
TGTGCCAGTAGTCGGACAGGGAGTTACGGTCAGCCCCAGCATTTT
CASSRTGSYGQPQHF
>TRBJ2-7|NA|TRBD1|TRBV5-4
TGTGCCAGCAGCTTTCGACAGGGCGGCTACGAGCAGTACTTC
CASSFRQGGYEQYF